Included here is one TCR beta chain sequence, with context. Its specificity is unknown. The entry originates in a study of T cell repertoires in cytomegalovirus infection. General study findings and limits: Dominating the ex vivo response were TCR beta clonotypes that were CMV-specific and HLA-C-restricted.

TCRdb re-derived calls from the reads in MiXCR, one entry per CDR3 protein. Seen here are roughly 230,000 distinct CDR3 sequences, more than 15% observed once, and the top ten hold approximately 51%. The CDR3 consists of 17 residues. The ends were cut back, 3 bases at V and 2 bases at J, with 16 bases in the middle. Sequences were obtained from CD8+ T cells from PBMCs. This chain connects TRBV12-3 or TRBV12-4 to TRBJ2-2; either TRBD1 or TRBD2 may fit D (6 bases each). The receptor was isolated from a human donor in good health (CMV status not recorded). Some clones in this sample may be carry-over from other donors' samples. The CDR3 region has the DNA TGTGCCAGCAGTTTGGGGCCCTTGGGGGGCAACACCGGGGAGCTGTTTTTT. This gives the protein CASSLGPLGGNTGELFF.